The subject of this entry is one T cell receptor (beta chain). Its antigen remains unknown. The sample belongs to a study of cytomegalovirus exposure and HLA in healthy donors. Study-level results: Cytomegalovirus-associated TCR beta chains were listed, numbering roughly 150.

TCRdb's table, derived via immunoSEQ multiplex PCR, lists solely in-frame clones and lacks some. The table has hundreds of thousands of clones, about 86% seen once. This CDR3 has 14 amino acids. The chain is built from TRBV21-1 and TRBJ2-7; TRBD1 reflects the table's D call only, with no check against the DNA. TRBV21-1 is annotated as a pseudogene. The sample consisted of PBMCs. This clonotype originated in a man aged 18 to 35 in good health and CMV-seronegative. The CDR3: CASSKEGFAYEQYF. CDR3 nucleotide sequence: TGTGCCAGCAGCAAAGAGGGGTTCGCCTACGAGCAGTACTTC.